The 14 T cell receptor beta chains reported below all come from one sample, sequenced in a study of blood T cell repertoires in COVID-19. Sequencing was performed with immunoSEQ multiplex PCR; in TCRdb, only in-frame clones are kept and a portion is missing. There are approximately 190,000 clones in the sample; roughly 84% occur only once, and roughly 5.6% lies in the top ten. Input material: peripheral blood. Source of these receptors: a woman in her forties who had recovered from COVID-19.

The chain has TRBV6-6 and TRBJ2-5; D is uncertain. This CDR3 spans 11 amino acids. Deletions cut 5 bases from V and 5 bases from J, with 6 bases between. The V gene's germline CDR1 is MNHNY and CDR2 SVGAGI (reference sequence). CDR3 nucleotide sequence: TGTGCCAGCAGTACTACGGAGACCCAGTACTTC. This gives the protein CASSTTETQYF.

This chain joins TRBV5-1 and TRBJ2-3; 10 bases are shared with TRBD2. Germline CDR1 and CDR2: SGHRS and YFSETQ. The CDR3 is 16 residues long. Germline trimming cut 4 bases from V and 4 bases from J; bases unmatched to any gene: 9. Written as DNA, the CDR3 is TGCGCCAGCAGCACACTAGCGGGGAGGAGGGCAGATACGCAGTATTTT. This sequence encodes CASSTLAGRRADTQYF. Full variable domain (missing parts from reference TRBV5-1 and TRBJ2-3): KAGVTQTPRYLIKTRGQQVTLSCSPISGHRSVSWYQQTPGQGLQFLFEYFSETQRNKGNFPGRFSGRQFSNSRSEMNVSTLELGDSALYLCASSTLAGRRADTQYFGPGTRLTVL.

CDR3: CASSPGDFSYEQYF. CDR3 nucleotide sequence: TGTGCCAGCAGCCCCGGGGACTTCTCCTACGAGCAGTACTTC. The J gene is TRBJ2-7, the V gene TRBV5-5; tentatively, D is TRBD2 (6 bases). Germline V gene lookup returns CDR1 SGHKS and CDR2 YYEKEE (reference sequence). With 4 bases removed from V and 0 bases from J, the gap between germline ends came to 11 bases. The CDR3 consists of 14 residues.

This chain uses TRBV19 with TRBJ1-4; tentatively, D is TRBD1 (5 bases). Germline CDR1 reads LNHDA; CDR2 reads SQIVND (reference sequence). This CDR3 is built from 15 residues. Trimming took off 5 bases at V and 3 bases at J, with 13 bases between the two ends. The CDR3 reads CASSPATASNEKLFF. The DNA of the CDR3 is TGTGCCAGTAGTCCCGCGACAGCATCTAATGAAAAACTGTTTTTT. Full variable domain (remainder filled in from reference TRBV19 and TRBJ1-4): DGGITQSPKYLFRKEGQNVTLSCEQNLNHDAMYWYRQDPGQGLRLIYYSQIVNDFQKGDIAEGYSVSREKKESFPLTVTSAQKNPTAFYLCASSPATASNEKLFFGSGTQLSVL.

This clone was seen a handful of times. This chain links TRBV7-9 with TRBJ2-2, with 15 bases fitting TRBD2. In germline, CDR1 is SEHNR, CDR2 FQNEAQ (reference sequence). The CDR3 length is 17 residues. V shed 4 bases and J 5 bases; nucleotides not matched to a gene: 5. The CDR3 DNA reads as TGTGCCAGCAGCTCCGGACTAGCGGGAGGGCGAACCGGGGAGCTGTTTTTT. It yields the protein CASSSGLAGGRTGELFF. The complete variable domain, with remaining parts taken from reference TRBV7-9 and TRBJ2-2, reads DTGVSQNPRHKITKRGQNVTFRCDPISEHNRLYWYRQTLGQGPEFLTYFQNEAQLEKSRLLSDRFSAERPKGSFSTLEIQRTEQGDSAMYLCASSSGLAGGRTGELFFGEGSRLTVL.

CDR3 loop: CASSHPPFGGFTYEQYF. The CDR3 region has the DNA TGTGCCAGCAGTCACCCCCCGTTTGGCGGGTTCACCTACGAGCAGTACTTC. The chain couples TRBV27 to TRBJ2-7; tentatively, D is TRBD2 (5 bases). The V end lost 5 bases, the J end lost 2 bases, and 22 bases lay between the germline ends. Germline V CDR1 and CDR2: MNHEY, SMNVEV (reference sequence). The CDR3 loop spans 17 amino acids.

CDR3 DNA sequence: TGTGCCATCAGGGTACAGGGGGACCAAGAGACCCAGTACTTC. Its protein product is CAIRVQGDQETQYF. V gene TRBV10-3 combines with J gene TRBJ2-5; 8 bases are shared with TRBD1. This CDR3 has 14 amino acids. Germline assignment: CDR1 ENHRY and CDR2 SYGVKD. Trimming removed 6 bases from V and 0 bases from J; junction bases left unmatched: 3.

The rearrangement joins TRBV10-3 to TRBJ2-1; 12 nucleotides match TRBD2. Trimming took 8 bases from V and 9 from J; bases not matched to a gene: 8. CDR3 length: 14 amino acids. Per germline, CDR1 ENHRY and CDR2 SYGVKD. The CDR3 coding sequence is TGTGCCATCGCAAGACTAGCGGGAGAGACTGAGCAGTTCTTC. It encodes CAIARLAGETEQFF.

The chain recombines TRBV30 with TRBJ2-5; 12 nucleotides agree with TRBD1. Germline V CDR1 and CDR2: GTSNPN, SVGIG (reference sequence). The CDR3 extends over 15 amino acids. Unmatched junction bases numbered 10, after V lost 5 bases and J lost 6 bases. The CDR3 bases are TGTGCCTGGGTCCCCGGGACAGGGGGCGTGAAGACCCAGTACTTC. It is translated as CAWVPGTGGVKTQYF.

J is TRBJ1-6 and V is TRBV27, with D possibly matching TRBD1 (5 bases). This CDR3 has 14 residues. The germline gives CDR1 MNHEY, CDR2 SMNVEV (reference sequence). Trimming took off 2 bases at V and 12 bases at J, with 14 bases between the two ends. Here the CDR3 DNA reads TGTGCCAGCAGTTTAGGCACGGGGGGTAGACCCCTCCACTTT. Protein: CASSLGTGGRPLHF.

This clone came up a few times. This CDR3 reads CASSITRSTEAFF. CDR3 DNA sequence: TGTGCCAGCAGTATAACCAGATCAACTGAAGCTTTCTTT. This chain links TRBV12-3 or TRBV12-4 with TRBJ1-1; D ambiguous. The ends were cut back, 5 bases at V and 5 bases at J, with 12 bases in the middle. The CDR3 totals 13 residues.

The chain employs TRBV28 and TRBJ2-1; 12 nucleotides agree with TRBD1. The CDR3 is made up of 15 amino acids. Germline lookup yields CDR1 MDHEN and CDR2 SYDVKM. V trimming: 7 bases; J trimming: 6 bases; junction bases outside the gene matches: 7. Written as DNA, the CDR3 is TGTGCCAGCAAACCCGGGACAGGGGGCCCCAATGAGCAGTTCTTC. This encodes CASKPGTGGPNEQFF.

The chain has TRBV7-9 and TRBJ2-1, with a weak D call TRBD1 (6 bases). Germline CDR1 is SEHNR and CDR2 is FQNEAQ (reference sequence). The CDR3 runs 14 residues. Trimming pared 3 bases from V and 4 bases from J, leaving 10 bases between. CDR3 nucleotide sequence: TGTGCCAGCAGCTTGCCAGGGGTGTACAATGAGCAGTTCTTC. Protein: CASSLPGVYNEQFF.

The chain links TRBV7-2 to TRBJ1-5; a weak D match, TRBD1 (6 bases). The CDR3 spans 14 residues. From germline, CDR1 is SGHTA and CDR2 FQGNSA. V gave up 4 bases and J gave up 9 bases, with 16 bases separating them. CDR3 bases: TGTGCCAGCAGCTCGGGACACGGGCGTGGGCCCCAGCATTTT. It is translated as CASSSGHGRGPQHF. The whole variable domain, remainder taken from reference TRBV7-2 and TRBJ1-5, is GAGVSQSPSNKVTEKGKDVELRCDPISGHTALYWYRQSLGQGLEFLIYFQGNSAPDKSGLPSDRFSAERTGGSVSTLTIQRTQQEDSAVYLCASSSGHGRGPQHFGDGTRLSIL.